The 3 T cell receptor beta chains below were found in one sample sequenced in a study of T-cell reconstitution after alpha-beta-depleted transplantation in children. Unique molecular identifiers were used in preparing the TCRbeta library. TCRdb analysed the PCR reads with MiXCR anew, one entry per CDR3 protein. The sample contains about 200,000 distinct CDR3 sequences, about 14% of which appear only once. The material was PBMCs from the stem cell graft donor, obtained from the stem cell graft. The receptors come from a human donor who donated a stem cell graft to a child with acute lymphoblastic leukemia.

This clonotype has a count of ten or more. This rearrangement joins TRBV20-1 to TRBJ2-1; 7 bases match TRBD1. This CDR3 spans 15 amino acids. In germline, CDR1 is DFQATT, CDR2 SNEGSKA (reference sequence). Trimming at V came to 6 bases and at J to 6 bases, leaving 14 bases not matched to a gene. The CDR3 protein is CSAKRTGGWGNEQFF. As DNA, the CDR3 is TGCAGTGCAAAGAGGACAGGCGGTTGGGGCAATGAGCAGTTCTTC.

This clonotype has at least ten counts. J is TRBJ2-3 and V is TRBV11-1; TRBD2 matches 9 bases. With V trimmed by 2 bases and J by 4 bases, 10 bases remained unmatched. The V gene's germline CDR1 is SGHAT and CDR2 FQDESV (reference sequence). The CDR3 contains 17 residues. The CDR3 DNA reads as TGTGCCAGCAGCTTATCGGTAGCGGGAGTTGGCGCAGATACGCAGTATTTT. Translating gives CASSLSVAGVGADTQYF.

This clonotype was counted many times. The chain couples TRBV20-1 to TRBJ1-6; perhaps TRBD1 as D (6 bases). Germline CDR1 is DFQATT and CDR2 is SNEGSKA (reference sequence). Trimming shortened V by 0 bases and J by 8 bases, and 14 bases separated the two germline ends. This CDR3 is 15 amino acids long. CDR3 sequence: CSARDEGRGDSPLHF. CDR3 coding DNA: TGCAGTGCTAGAGATGAGGGCAGGGGAGATTCACCCCTCCACTTT.